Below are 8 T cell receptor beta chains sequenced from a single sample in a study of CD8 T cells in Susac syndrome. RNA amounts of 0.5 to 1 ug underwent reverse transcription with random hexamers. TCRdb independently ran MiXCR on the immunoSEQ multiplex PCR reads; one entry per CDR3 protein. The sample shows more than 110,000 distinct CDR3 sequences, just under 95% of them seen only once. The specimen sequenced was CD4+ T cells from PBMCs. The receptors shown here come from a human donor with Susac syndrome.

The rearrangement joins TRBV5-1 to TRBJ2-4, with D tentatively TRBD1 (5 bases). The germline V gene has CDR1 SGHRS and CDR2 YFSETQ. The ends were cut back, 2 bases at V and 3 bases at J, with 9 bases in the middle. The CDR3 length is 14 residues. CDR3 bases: TGCGCCAGCAGCTTCCAAGGGGACAAAAACATTCAGTACTTC. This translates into CASSFQGDKNIQYF. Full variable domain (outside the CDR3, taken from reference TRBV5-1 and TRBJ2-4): KAGVTQTPRYLIKTRGQQVTLSCSPISGHRSVSWYQQTPGQGLQFLFEYFSETQRNKGNFPGRFSGRQFSNSRSEMNVSTLELGDSALYLCASSFQGDKNIQYFGAGTRLSVL.

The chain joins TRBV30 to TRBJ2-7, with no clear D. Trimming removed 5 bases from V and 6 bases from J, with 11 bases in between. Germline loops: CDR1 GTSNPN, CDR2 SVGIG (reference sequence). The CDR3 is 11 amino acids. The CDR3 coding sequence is TGTGCCTGGGGGGTACTTGGCGAGCAGTACTTC. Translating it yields CAWGVLGEQYF.

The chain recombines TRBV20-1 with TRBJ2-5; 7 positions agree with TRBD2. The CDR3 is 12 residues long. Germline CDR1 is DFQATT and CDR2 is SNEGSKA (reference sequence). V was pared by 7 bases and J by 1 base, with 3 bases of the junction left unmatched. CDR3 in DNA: TGCAGTGGATCTAGCGGCCAAGAGACCCAGTACTTC. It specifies CSGSSGQETQYF.

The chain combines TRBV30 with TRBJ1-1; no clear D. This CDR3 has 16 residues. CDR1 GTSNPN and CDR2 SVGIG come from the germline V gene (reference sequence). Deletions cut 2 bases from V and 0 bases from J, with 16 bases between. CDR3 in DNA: TGTGCCTGGAGTCCCACCACTCGGGGAATGAACACTGAAGCTTTCTTT. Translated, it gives CAWSPTTRGMNTEAFF.

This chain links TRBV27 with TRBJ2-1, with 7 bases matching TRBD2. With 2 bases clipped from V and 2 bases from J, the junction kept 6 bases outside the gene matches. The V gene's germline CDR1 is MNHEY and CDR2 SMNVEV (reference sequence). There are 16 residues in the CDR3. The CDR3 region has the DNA TGTGCCAGCAGTTTAAGGCTAGCGGTGACCTACAATGAGCAGTTCTTC. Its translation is CASSLRLAVTYNEQFF.

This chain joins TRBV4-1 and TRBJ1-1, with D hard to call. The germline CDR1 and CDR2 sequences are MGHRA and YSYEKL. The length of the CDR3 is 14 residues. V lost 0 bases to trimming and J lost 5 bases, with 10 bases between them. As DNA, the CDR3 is TGCGCCAGCAGCCAAGATGGAAGGGAGACTGAAGCTTTCTTT. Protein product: CASSQDGRETEAFF.

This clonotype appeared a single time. Here the CDR3 reads CASSQGRIGRNNEQFF. The CDR3 coding sequence is TGTGCCAGCAGCCAAGGTCGGATCGGGAGGAACAATGAGCAGTTCTTC. The chain uses TRBV4-2 and TRBJ2-1, with 7 positions matching TRBD2. The germline gives CDR1 LGHNA, CDR2 YNFKEQ. The CDR3 totals 16 residues. Losses at the gene ends were 1 base for V and 5 bases for J; bases not matched to a gene: 8.

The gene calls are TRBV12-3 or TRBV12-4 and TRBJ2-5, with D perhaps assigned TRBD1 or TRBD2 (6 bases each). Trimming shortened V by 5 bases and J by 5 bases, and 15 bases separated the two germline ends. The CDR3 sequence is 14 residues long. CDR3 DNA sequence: TGTGCCAGCAGTCCGCCGGGGGCGGGGGAGACCCAGTACTTC. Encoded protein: CASSPPGAGETQYF.